The sequence of this TCR beta chain was determined in a study of blood T cell repertoires in COVID-19. As for the study in general: The United States, Italy and Spain supplied acute and convalescent COVID-19 samples. Nucleic acid was either cDNA or gDNA, and it came from T cells, B-cell-depleted T cells, or PBMCs.

As originally analysed: Reference gene primers were amplified, and this amplification served to estimate nucleated cell counts. Only in-frame clones appear in the TCRdb table, and some are missing; sequencing was by immunoSEQ multiplex PCR. The V and J calls and clone size were taken over from that table, and D and trimming were inferred from the DNA. The data contain approximately 380,000 clones, around 85% of them singletons. CDR3 length equals 14 residues. In germline, CDR1 is KGHSH, CDR2 LQKENI. J gave up 12 bases and V 1 base, and 4 bases lay outside the gene matches. V usage is TRBV18 and J usage is TRBJ1-6; 9 bases align to TRBD1. This receptor was identified in a young woman with acute or convalescent COVID-19. The sample comprised peripheral blood. DNA for the CDR3: TGTGCCAGCTCACCACGGGACAGGGTAGAACCCCTCCACTTT. Its translation: CASSPRDRVEPLHF.